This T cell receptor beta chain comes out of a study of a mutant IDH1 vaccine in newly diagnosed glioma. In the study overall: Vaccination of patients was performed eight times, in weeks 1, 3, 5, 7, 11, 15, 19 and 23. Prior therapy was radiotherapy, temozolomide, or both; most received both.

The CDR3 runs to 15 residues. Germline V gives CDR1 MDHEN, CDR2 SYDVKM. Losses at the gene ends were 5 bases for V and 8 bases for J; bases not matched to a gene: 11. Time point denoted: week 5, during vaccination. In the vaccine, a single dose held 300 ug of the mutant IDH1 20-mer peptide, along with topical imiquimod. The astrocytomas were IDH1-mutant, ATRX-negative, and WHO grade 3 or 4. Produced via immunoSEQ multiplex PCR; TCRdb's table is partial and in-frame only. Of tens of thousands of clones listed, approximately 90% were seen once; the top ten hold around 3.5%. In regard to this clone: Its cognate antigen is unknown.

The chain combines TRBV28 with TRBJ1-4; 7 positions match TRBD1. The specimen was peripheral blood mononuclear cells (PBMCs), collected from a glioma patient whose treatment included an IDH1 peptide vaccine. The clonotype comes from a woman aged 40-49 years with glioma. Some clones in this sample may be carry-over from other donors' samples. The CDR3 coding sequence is TGTGCCAGCAGTCCCCCGGGACAGTGGAAAGAAAAACTGTTTTTT. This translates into CASSPPGQWKEKLFF. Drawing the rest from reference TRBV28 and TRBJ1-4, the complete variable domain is DVKVTQSSRYLVKRTGEKVFLECVQDMDHENMFWYRQDPGLGLRLIYFSYDVKMKEKGDIPEGYSVSREKKERFSLILESASTNQTSMYLCASSPPGQWKEKLFFGSGTQLSVL.